The 8 T cell receptor beta chains below come from one sample, sequenced in a study of blood T cells in healthy people across ages. The authors ran a second PCR of about 7 to 11 cycles using a sample-barcoded 5' primer and a J-beta primer mix. TCRdb passed the 5' RACE reads through MiXCR, listing each CDR3 protein once. The top ten hold around 22% of the sample, which has about 720,000 distinct CDR3 sequences, 22% seen once. Sequenced: blood. These receptors were obtained from a man aged 70-80 years in good health.

The V and J genes are TRBV20-1 and TRBJ1-5, with a tentative D call TRBD1 (6 bases). The V and J ends lost 1 base and 4 bases respectively, with 23 bases between them. There are 18 residues in the CDR3. Germline V gene sequence: CDR1 DFQATT, CDR2 SNEGSKA (reference sequence). CDR3 residues: CSARGVAWTVTENQPQHF. CDR3 bases: TGCAGTGCTAGAGGAGTAGCGTGGACAGTAACGGAGAATCAGCCCCAGCATTTT.

This chain links TRBV6-5 with TRBJ1-1; maybe TRBD1 (6 bases). Germline V CDR1 and CDR2: MNHEY, SVGAGI. Trimming stripped 1 base from V and 1 base from J, with 19 bases between. This CDR3 is built from 18 residues. The CDR3 here is CASSYLRSGGRRNTEAFF. The DNA of the CDR3 is TGTGCCAGCAGTTACTTAAGATCGGGGGGGCGGAGGAACACTGAAGCTTTCTTT.

The chain has TRBV5-1 and TRBJ1-3; possibly TRBD1 for D (5 bases). The CDR3 totals 16 residues. The ends were cut back, 0 bases at V and 8 bases at J, with 18 bases in the middle. The germline CDR1 and CDR2 sequences are SGHRS and YFSETQ. CDR3 nucleotide sequence: TGCGCCAGCAGCTTGGACAATGGCAGGGCCGGGGACACCATATATTTT. Translation gives CASSLDNGRAGDTIYF.

This clonotype came up a few times. This sequence joins TRBV28 and TRBJ1-1, with D uncertain. The germline V gene encodes CDR1 MDHEN and CDR2 SYDVKM. The CDR3 runs to 12 residues. Between the trimmed V and J ends, which lost 5 bases and 10 bases, there was a span of 14 bases. The DNA of the CDR3 is TGTGCCAGCAGTCCAGACCGGTTGAGAGCTTTCTTT. Its protein is CASSPDRLRAFF.

Concerning this clonotype itself: A junction boundary mismatches the germline segment, possibly from a read error. This chain uses TRBV5-1 with TRBJ1-1, with TRBD1 identical over 8 bases. Germline CDR1 reads SGHRS; CDR2 reads YFSETQ. This CDR3 is built from 15 residues. The CDR3 loop is CASSLLTGESTEAVF. CDR3 sequence (DNA): TGCGCCAGCAGCCTACTGACAGGGGAGAGCACTGAAGCTGTCTTT.

V usage is TRBV7-2 and J usage is TRBJ1-6, with 7 bases aligning to TRBD1. CDR3 size: 15 residues. Germline V gene lookup returns CDR1 SGHTA and CDR2 FQGNSA. V lost 4 bases to trimming and J lost 3 bases; unmatched junction nucleotides: 3. The CDR3 sequence: CASSSGTVYNSPLHF. The CDR3 DNA reads TGTGCCAGCAGCTCCGGGACAGTCTATAATTCACCCCTCCACTTT. The whole variable domain, remainder taken from reference TRBV7-2 and TRBJ1-6, is GAGVSQSPSNKVTEKGKDVELRCDPISGHTALYWYRQSLGQGLEFLIYFQGNSAPDKSGLPSDRFSAERTGGSVSTLTIQRTQQEDSAVYLCASSSGTVYNSPLHFGNGTRLTVT.

The chain links TRBV20-1 to TRBJ2-3; 10 bases agree with TRBD2. J was trimmed by 6 bases and V by 3 bases; bases with no gene match: 6. The CDR3 totals 14 residues. Germline assignment: CDR1 DFQATT and CDR2 SNEGSKA (reference sequence). The CDR3 reads CSASLAGGGDTQYF. CDR3 sequence (DNA): TGCAGTGCTAGCTTAGCGGGGGGTGGGGATACGCAGTATTTT.

The rearrangement links TRBV24-1 to TRBJ2-3; D gene uncertain. CDR1 and CDR2 from the germline V gene are KGHDR and SFDVKD. V was shortened by 4 bases and J by 3 bases, with 10 bases between the two germline ends. The CDR3 sequence is 14 residues long. CDR3 amino acids: CATSERVRTDTQYF. In DNA, the CDR3 is TGTGCCACCAGTGAACGGGTGAGGACAGATACGCAGTATTTT.